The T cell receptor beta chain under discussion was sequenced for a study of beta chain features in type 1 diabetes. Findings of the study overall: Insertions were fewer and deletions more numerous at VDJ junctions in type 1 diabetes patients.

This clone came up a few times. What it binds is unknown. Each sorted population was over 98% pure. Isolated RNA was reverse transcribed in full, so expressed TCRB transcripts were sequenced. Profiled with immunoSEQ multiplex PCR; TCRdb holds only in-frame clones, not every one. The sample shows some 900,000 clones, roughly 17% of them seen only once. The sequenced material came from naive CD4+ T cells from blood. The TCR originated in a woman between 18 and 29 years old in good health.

The CDR3 loop reads CASSYGLGDYEQYF. The CDR3 nucleotides read TGTGCCAGCAGTTACGGACTTGGGGATTACGAGCAGTACTTC. V and J are TRBV6-5 and TRBJ2-7, with D possibly being TRBD2 (5 bases). Germline values: CDR1 MNHEY, CDR2 SVGAGI. V lost 2 bases and J lost 4, with 12 bases in between. This CDR3 is built from 14 residues.